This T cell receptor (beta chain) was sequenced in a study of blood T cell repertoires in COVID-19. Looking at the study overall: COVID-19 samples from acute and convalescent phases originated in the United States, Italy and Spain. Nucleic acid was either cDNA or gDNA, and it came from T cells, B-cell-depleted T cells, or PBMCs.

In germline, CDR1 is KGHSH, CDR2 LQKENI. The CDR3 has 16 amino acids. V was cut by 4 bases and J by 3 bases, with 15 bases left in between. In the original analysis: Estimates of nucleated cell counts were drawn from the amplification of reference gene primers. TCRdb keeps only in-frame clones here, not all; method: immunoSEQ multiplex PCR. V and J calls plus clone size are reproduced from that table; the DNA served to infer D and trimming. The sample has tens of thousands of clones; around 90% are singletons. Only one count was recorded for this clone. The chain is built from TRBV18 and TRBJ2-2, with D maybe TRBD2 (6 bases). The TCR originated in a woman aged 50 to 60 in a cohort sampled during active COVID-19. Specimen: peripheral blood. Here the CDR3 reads CASSLLGGTYTGELFF. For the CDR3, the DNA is TGTGCCAGCTCACTTCTGGGCGGGACCTACACCGGGGAGCTGTTTTTT. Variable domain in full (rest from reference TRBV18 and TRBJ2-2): NAGVMQNPRHLVRRRGQEARLRCSPMKGHSHVYWYRQLPEEGLKFMVYLQKENIIDESGMPKERFSAEFPKEGPSILRIQQVVRGDSAAYFCASSLLGGTYTGELFFGEGSRLTVL.